A single TCR beta chain is shown here with its context. The antigen is not known. The data originate from a study of long-term antiretroviral therapy in people with HIV. General study points: Patients on ART gained diversity, which nonetheless stayed below transplant donor controls. Clones that had undergone expansion before ART prevailed in the repertoire throughout all time points.

The immunoSEQ assay was v3.0, run at survey level. Each sample had sequencing targeting roughly 35,000-50,000 T-cell genomes. Generated by immunoSEQ multiplex PCR, the TCRdb table keeps only in-frame clones and is missing some. The table lists over 8,500 clones, 76% of them singletons. Trimming left V 1 base short and J 1 base short, with 13 bases between. Germline assignment: CDR1 MGHRA and CDR2 YSYEKL. CDR3 size: 16 residues. This TCR derives from a man between 25 and 39 years old with HIV. The sample in question was unsorted PBMCs, obtained at the start of antiretroviral therapy, before treatment. The V and J genes are TRBV4-1 and TRBJ2-5; D call uncertain. The CDR3 reads CASSQGFGQSQETQYF. Here the CDR3 DNA reads TGCGCCAGCAGCCAAGGGTTTGGGCAGTCCCAAGAGACCCAGTACTTC.